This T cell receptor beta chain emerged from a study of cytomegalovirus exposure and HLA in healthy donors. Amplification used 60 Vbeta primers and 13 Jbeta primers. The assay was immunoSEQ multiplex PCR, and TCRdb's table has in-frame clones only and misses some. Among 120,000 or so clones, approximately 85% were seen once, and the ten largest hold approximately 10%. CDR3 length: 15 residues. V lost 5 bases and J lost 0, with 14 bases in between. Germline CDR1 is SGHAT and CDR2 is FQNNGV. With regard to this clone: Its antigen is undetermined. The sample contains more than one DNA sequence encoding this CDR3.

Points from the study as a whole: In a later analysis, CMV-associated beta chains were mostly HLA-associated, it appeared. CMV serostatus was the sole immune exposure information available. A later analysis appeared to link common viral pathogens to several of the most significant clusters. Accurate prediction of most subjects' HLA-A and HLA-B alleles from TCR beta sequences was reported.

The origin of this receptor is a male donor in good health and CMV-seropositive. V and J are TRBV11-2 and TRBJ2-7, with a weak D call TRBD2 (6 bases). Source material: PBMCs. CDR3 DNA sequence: TGTGCCAGCAGCCTCCAGCGGGTGCTCTCCTACGAGCAGTACTTC. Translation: CASSLQRVLSYEQYF.